This TCR beta chain came from a study of vaccination and CD4 T cells after COVID-19. Overall study context: Overlapping SARS-CoV-2, HCoV-NL63, HCoV-OC43 and HCoV-229E spike peptides stimulated the cells.

General study results and limits: Convalescent patients displayed spike mono-reactivity in 304 of 307 vaccine-specific clones.

This CDR3 has 14 residues. With 1 base removed from V and 12 bases from J, the gap between germline ends came to 16 bases. Germline lookup yields CDR1 MNHEY and CDR2 SMNVEV (reference sequence). The treatment is: roughly 11-day PBMC culture with coronavirus spike peptide pools or control peptides (ViraFEST assay). The Oncomine TCR Beta short-read assay generated sequence data from the DNA of cultured CD4+ T cells. The authors extracted genomic DNA from cultured CD4+ T cells. Via MiXCR, TCRdb re-called the PCR reads, giving one row per CDR3 protein. The sample has about 20,000 distinct CDR3 sequences, more than 50% seen once. This clonotype occurred a few times. The antigen is unknown.

Sequenced sample: CD4+ T cells from blood, cultured in vitro. The receptor comes from a human donor who had recovered from COVID-19. This chain connects TRBV27 to TRBJ1-5; the D gene is possibly TRBD1 (5 bases). In nucleotides, the CDR3 is TGTGCCAGCAGTTTATTCCCCTCGGGCAGGGACCAGCATTTT. Translating it yields CASSLFPSGRDQHF.